These 25 T cell receptor beta chains share one sample of origin, sequenced in a study of T cell responses to AZD1222 COVID-19 vaccine. Sequenced by immunoSEQ multiplex PCR; TCRdb stores in-frame clones only, minus some. This sample carries more than 140,000 clones, around 91% of them seen once, and the ten largest clones take about 5.3%. The sample here was peripheral blood, taken on day 0 of AZD1222 vaccination. The origin of the receptors is an adult in good health.

The CDR3 nucleotides are TGTGCCTGGAGTTCTACTAGTTCCGGGGAGCTGTTTTTT. It encodes CAWSSTSSGELFF. The V gene is TRBV30, the J gene TRBJ2-2; TRBD2 is a possible D gene (5 bases). The CDR3 is made up of 13 amino acids. Trimming shortened V by 2 bases and J by 6 bases, and 10 bases separated the two germline ends. Germline V CDR1 and CDR2: GTSNPN, SVGIG (reference sequence).

The chain employs TRBV19 and TRBJ2-7; 10 nucleotides align to TRBD2. V was clipped by 3 bases and J by 6 bases; unmatched bases: 5. The CDR3 has 14 amino acids. The germline V gene encodes CDR1 LNHDA and CDR2 SQIVND (reference sequence). The CDR3: CASSIASGSPEQYF. The CDR3 DNA reads TGTGCCAGTAGTATCGCTAGCGGGAGCCCCGAGCAGTACTTC.

The chain uses TRBV2 and TRBJ1-4; D may be TRBD1 (5 bases). Germline-derived CDR1 and CDR2 are SNHLY and FYNNEI. The V end lost 8 bases, the J end lost 4 bases, and 11 bases lay between the germline ends. This CDR3 spans 13 amino acids. Here the CDR3 reads CASETANNEKLFF. CDR3 coding DNA: TGTGCCAGCGAGACAGCGAATAATGAAAAACTGTTTTTT.

This clone was detected only once. The J gene is TRBJ2-1, the V gene TRBV10-2; the D gene is possibly TRBD2 (6 bases). Trimming shortened V by 1 base and J by 3 bases, and 10 bases separated the two germline ends. The CDR3 consists of 15 residues. CDR1 and CDR2 (germline): WSHSY, SAAADI. The CDR3 sequence: CASSEWREDYNEQFF. The CDR3 DNA sequence: TGCGCCAGCAGTGAGTGGAGGGAGGACTACAATGAGCAGTTCTTC.

This rearrangement joins TRBV10-2 to TRBJ2-7; tentative D call: TRBD1 (6 bases). The germline V and J ends were trimmed by 8 bases and 4 bases, with 12 bases remaining between them. This CDR3 is 12 amino acids long. Germline loops: CDR1 WSHSY, CDR2 SAAADI. Here the CDR3 DNA reads TGCGCCAGCTGGTCAGGGGTGTACGAGCAGTACTTC. The encoded protein is CASWSGVYEQYF.

V gene TRBV5-5 combines with J gene TRBJ1-1, with a tentative D call TRBD1 (5 bases). V dropped 4 bases and J dropped 3 bases, with 10 bases sitting between them. The CDR3 runs to 13 residues. The V gene's germline CDR1 is SGHKS and CDR2 YYEKEE (reference sequence). This CDR3 reads CASSRGWDTEAFF. The CDR3 DNA reads as TGTGCCAGCAGCAGGGGATGGGACACTGAAGCTTTCTTT.

The V and J genes are TRBV19 and TRBJ2-3; D possibly uses TRBD1 or TRBD2 (5 bases each). Between the trimmed V and J ends, which lost 3 bases and 1 base, there was a span of 11 bases. Looked up from germline, CDR1 is LNHDA and CDR2 is SQIVND (reference sequence). The CDR3 has 15 amino acids. CDR3 sequence: CASSMRGTRTDTQYF. CDR3 DNA: TGTGCCAGTAGTATGAGGGGAACTCGCACAGATACGCAGTATTTT.

The genes are TRBV5-1 and TRBJ2-1; 10 bases line up with TRBD2. The CDR3 runs to 22 residues. Unmatched junction bases numbered 24, after V lost 0 bases and J lost 6 bases. Germline CDR1 reads SGHRS; CDR2 reads YFSETQ. As DNA, the CDR3 is TGCGCCAGCAGCTTGGCCTCTCCGGCGGAGCGGGAGGGCCCCACCCGCCTCAATGAGCAGTTCTTC. Translation gives CASSLASPAEREGPTRLNEQFF.

Only one count was recorded for this clone. The chain combines TRBV28 with TRBJ1-1; D unresolved. The germline V gene has CDR1 MDHEN and CDR2 SYDVKM. V was shortened by 3 bases and J by 0 bases, with 8 bases between the two germline ends. This CDR3 spans 14 amino acids. This chain's CDR3 is CASSFPRLNTEAFF. The CDR3 nucleotides are TGTGCCAGCAGTTTCCCTAGGCTGAACACTGAAGCTTTCTTT. Complete variable domain (other parts from reference TRBV28 and TRBJ1-1): DVKVTQSSRYLVKRTGEKVFLECVQDMDHENMFWYRQDPGLGLRLIYFSYDVKMKEKGDIPEGYSVSREKKERFSLILESASTNQTSMYLCASSFPRLNTEAFFGQGTRLTVV.

J is TRBJ2-7 and V is TRBV5-6, with D unclear. Germline V gene sequence: CDR1 SGHDT, CDR2 YYEEEE. The CDR3 covers 12 residues. Trimming removed 4 bases at V and 3 bases at J, with 8 bases between. CDR3 residues: CASSHGDYEQYF. The CDR3 DNA reads TGTGCCAGCAGCCATGGCGACTACGAGCAGTACTTC.

J is TRBJ2-1 and V is TRBV5-1; D gene ambiguous. There are 13 residues in the CDR3. Per the germline V gene, CDR1 is SGHRS and CDR2 is YFSETQ. V was cut by 4 bases and J by 7 bases, with 12 bases left in between. CDR3 in amino acids: CASSLGWRNEQFF. The CDR3 DNA follows: TGCGCCAGCAGCCTAGGTTGGAGAAATGAGCAGTTCTTC.

The chain combines TRBV28 with TRBJ2-3, with 11 positions matching TRBD2. J was trimmed by 2 bases and V by 8 bases; bases with no gene match: 9. The CDR3 is made up of 16 amino acids. From germline, CDR1 is MDHEN and CDR2 SYDVKM. The CDR3 sequence is CASQTGTSGHTDTQYF. The CDR3 nucleotides are TGTGCCAGCCAGACAGGGACTAGCGGACACACAGATACGCAGTATTTT. The full variable domain, completed using reference TRBV28 and TRBJ2-3, is DVKVTQSSRYLVKRTGEKVFLECVQDMDHENMFWYRQDPGLGLRLIYFSYDVKMKEKGDIPEGYSVSREKKERFSLILESASTNQTSMYLCASQTGTSGHTDTQYFGPGTRLTVL.

The chain recombines TRBV9 with TRBJ2-5; D is possibly TRBD2 (5 bases). Germline assignment: CDR1 SGDLS and CDR2 YYNGEE. The CDR3 has 13 residues. The V gene lost 1 base and the J gene lost 5 bases, with 9 bases spanning the gap. The CDR3 region is CASSVMSGETQYF. CDR3 sequence (DNA): TGTGCCAGCAGCGTAATGAGCGGCGAGACCCAGTACTTC.

This sequence joins TRBV18 and TRBJ1-1, with 8 bases matching TRBD1. From germline, CDR1 is KGHSH and CDR2 LQKENI. Unmatched junction bases numbered 1, after V lost 4 bases and J lost 3 bases. This CDR3 has 13 amino acids. This CDR3 reads CASSQDRDTEAFF. CDR3 in DNA: TGTGCCAGCTCACAGGACAGGGACACTGAAGCTTTCTTT.

The chain recombines TRBV4-2 with TRBJ1-5, with a tentative D call TRBD1 (5 bases). The CDR3 sequence is 17 residues long. V lost 0 bases and J lost 2, with 14 bases in between. The V gene's germline CDR1 is LGHNA and CDR2 YNFKEQ. In DNA form, the CDR3 reads TGTGCCAGCAGCCAAGATCTCGGGTGGGGGGGCAATCAGCCCCAGCATTTT. It yields the protein CASSQDLGWGGNQPQHF.

This chain links TRBV5-1 with TRBJ1-1; no definite D call. CDR1 and CDR2 (germline): SGHRS, YFSETQ. CDR3 size: 15 residues. V lost 4 bases and J lost 0, with 13 bases in between. Here the CDR3 DNA reads TGCGCCAGCAGCCCCGGCAGGCAGCTGAACACTGAAGCTTTCTTT. Its protein is CASSPGRQLNTEAFF.

The chain is built from TRBV10-3 and TRBJ2-7; 8 nucleotides match TRBD2. Germline lookup yields CDR1 ENHRY and CDR2 SYGVKD. The CDR3 loop spans 14 amino acids. With 4 bases clipped from V and 0 bases from J, the junction kept 2 bases outside the gene matches. CDR3 sequence: CAISAGTSSYEQYF. The DNA of the CDR3 is TGTGCCATCAGTGCCGGGACTAGCTCCTACGAGCAGTACTTC.

The chain carries TRBV24-1 and TRBJ2-1; D is possibly TRBD1 (5 bases). This CDR3 region has 13 residues. V shed 11 bases and J shed 7 bases, with 17 bases lying between them. Germline V gives CDR1 KGHDR, CDR2 SFDVKD. The CDR3: CAIQGTVVNEQFF. DNA of the CDR3: TGTGCCATCCAGGGTACCGTTGTTAATGAGCAGTTCTTC.

This clone was detected once. This chain uses TRBV28 with TRBJ2-5; 10 bases are shared with TRBD2. CDR1 is MDHEN and CDR2 is SYDVKM in the germline V gene. The CDR3 covers 14 residues. The junction had 3 bases not matched to a gene; V was cut back by 6 bases and J by 2 bases. The chain's CDR3 is CASRAGGAQETQYF. CDR3 DNA sequence: TGTGCCAGCAGAGCGGGAGGGGCACAAGAGACCCAGTACTTC.

The rearrangement uses TRBV29-1 and TRBJ1-2; D possibly corresponds to TRBD1 (6 bases). V was shortened by 5 bases and J by 8 bases, with 27 bases between the two germline ends. This CDR3 contains 16 residues. Germline CDR1 SQVTM, CDR2 ANQGSEA. CDR3 sequence reads: CSVPWGQGSVMEGYTF. In DNA form, the CDR3 reads TGCAGCGTTCCTTGGGGCCAGGGGAGCGTAATGGAAGGCTACACCTTC. The full variable domain, with the rest looked up from reference TRBV29-1 and TRBJ1-2, is SAVISQKPSRDICQRGTSLTIQCQVDSQVTMMFWYRQQPGQSLTLIATANQGSEATYESGFVIDKFPISRPNLTFSTLTVSNMSPEDSSIYLCSVPWGQGSVMEGYTFGSGTRLTVV.

This sequence joins TRBV28 and TRBJ2-7; D may be TRBD2 (6 bases). CDR1 is MDHEN and CDR2 is SYDVKM in the germline V gene. The CDR3 length is 14 residues. Trimming took off 4 bases at V and 3 bases at J, with 13 bases between the two ends. The CDR3 nucleotides read TGTGCCAGCAGTTCGGCTAGCGCGTTCTACGAGCAGTACTTC. Translated, it gives CASSSASAFYEQYF.

V usage is TRBV20-1 and J usage is TRBJ1-4; tentative D call: TRBD1 (5 bases). The V gene lost 3 bases and the J gene lost 1 base, with 18 bases spanning the gap. Looked up from germline, CDR1 is DFQATT and CDR2 is SNEGSKA (reference sequence). There are 17 residues in the CDR3. CDR3 protein: CSASKGSGAGTNEKLFF. CDR3 in DNA: TGCAGTGCTAGTAAGGGGAGCGGGGCCGGAACTAATGAAAAACTGTTTTTT.

The V call is TRBV11-2, the J call TRBJ2-5; the match to TRBD2 covers 8 bases. Losses at the gene ends were 5 bases for V and 3 bases for J; bases not matched to a gene: 5. CDR1 is SGHAT, CDR2 FQNNGV, per germline. The CDR3 consists of 14 residues. The DNA of the CDR3 is TGTGCCAGCAGCGGGGGACTAGTTGAAGAGACCCAGTACTTC. Translating it yields CASSGGLVEETQYF.

The chain combines TRBV5-5 with TRBJ1-6; no clear D gene. Per the germline V gene, CDR1 is SGHKS and CDR2 is YYEKEE (reference sequence). The CDR3 has 15 amino acids. The V and J ends lost 2 bases and 7 bases respectively, with 13 bases between them. The DNA for the CDR3 is TGTGCCAGCAGCTTCGGAGCAGGAAAAAATTCACCCCTCCACTTT. Protein product: CASSFGAGKNSPLHF.

The chain joins TRBV10-3 to TRBJ1-1; D possibly corresponds to TRBD1 (5 bases). Germline CDR1 and CDR2: ENHRY and SYGVKD. V lost 2 bases to trimming and J lost 1 base, with 5 bases between them. The CDR3 extends over 13 amino acids. The DNA of the CDR3 is TGTGCCATCAGTGAGAGGGGGAACACTGAAGCTTTCTTT. The encoded protein is CAISERGNTEAFF.